These T cell receptor beta chains were read from a single sample in a study of control samples from healthy donors and cancer patients. The repertoire was sequenced with immunoSEQ multiplex PCR; TCRdb's copy has only in-frame clones and lacks some. The sample carries approximately 97,000 clones, around 88% recorded once. The sequenced sample was blood. The receptors originated from a man younger than 45 in good health. The CDR3 runs from the conserved cysteine through the conserved F or W. A D gene is named only where the DNA matches it firmly.

TRBJ2-4	-	TRBV27	CASSLAGGLNIQYF	TGTGCCAGCAGTTTAGCAGGGGGGTTAAACATTCAGTACTTC
TRBJ2-2	-	TRBV10-1	CASSEPNRDGTSAGELFF	TGCGCCAGCAGTGAGCCGAACCGGGACGGGACTTCTGCCGGGGAGCTGTTTTTT
TRBJ2-7	-	TRBV5-6	CASGLGGNSYEQYF	TGTGCCAGCGGGTTAGGCGGGAACTCCTACGAGCAGTACTTC
TRBJ2-3	TRBD2	TRBV5-1	CASSAGRGAGDADTQYF	TGCGCCAGCAGCGCCGGGAGGGGAGCGGGAGATGCAGATACGCAGTATTTT
TRBJ2-7	TRBD2	TRBV7-2	CASRQGLAGAYEQYF	TGTGCCAGCAGACAGGGACTAGCGGGAGCCTACGAGCAGTACTTC
TRBJ1-2	-	TRBV2	CASSEADTGCTF	TGTGCCAGCAGTGAAGCTGACACAGGGTGCACCTTC
TRBJ2-4	TRBD1	TRBV9	CASSVEGTVINIQYF	TGTGCCAGCAGCGTAGAGGGGACAGTCATAAACATTCAGTACTTC
TRBJ1-4	TRBD1	TRBV7-9	CASSHRQGTNEKLFF	TGTGCCAGCAGCCATCGACAGGGGACTAATGAAAAACTGTTTTTT
TRBJ2-7	-	TRBV21-1	CASSKVWREVLSDREQDYEQYF	TGTGCCAGCAGCAAAGTTTGGCGGGAGGTTCTATCTGATAGGGAACAGGACTACGAGCAGTACTTC
TRBJ1-1	-	TRBV27	CASSSGQNTEAFF	TGTGCCAGCAGTTCCGGACAGAACACTGAAGCTTTCTTT
TRBJ2-7	-	TRBV7-2	CASSLATYEQYF	TGTGCCAGCAGCCTTGCTACCTACGAGCAGTACTTC